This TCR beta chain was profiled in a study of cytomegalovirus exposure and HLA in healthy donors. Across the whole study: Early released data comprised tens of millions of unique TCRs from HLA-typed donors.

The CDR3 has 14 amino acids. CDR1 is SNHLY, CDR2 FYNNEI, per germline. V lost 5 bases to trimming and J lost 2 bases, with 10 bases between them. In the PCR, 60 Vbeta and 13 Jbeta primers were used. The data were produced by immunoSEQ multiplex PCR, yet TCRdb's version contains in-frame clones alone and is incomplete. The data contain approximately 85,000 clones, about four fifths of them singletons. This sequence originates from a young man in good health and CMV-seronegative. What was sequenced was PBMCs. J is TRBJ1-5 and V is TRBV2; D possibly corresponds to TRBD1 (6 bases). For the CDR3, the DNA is TGTGCCAGCAGTCGACAGGCCCGCAATCAGCCCCAGCATTTT. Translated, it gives CASSRQARNQPQHF.